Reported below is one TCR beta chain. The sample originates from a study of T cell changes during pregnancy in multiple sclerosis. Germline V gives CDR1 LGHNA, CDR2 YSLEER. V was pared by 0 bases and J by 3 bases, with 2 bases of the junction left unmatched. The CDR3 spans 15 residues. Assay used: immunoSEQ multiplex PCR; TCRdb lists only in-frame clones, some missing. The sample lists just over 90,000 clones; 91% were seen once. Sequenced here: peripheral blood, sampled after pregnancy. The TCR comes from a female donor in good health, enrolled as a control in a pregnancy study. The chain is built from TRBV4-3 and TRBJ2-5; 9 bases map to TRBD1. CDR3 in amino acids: CASSQEGTGKETQYF. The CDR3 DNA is TGCGCCAGCAGCCAAGAGGGGACAGGGAAAGAGACCCAGTACTTC.